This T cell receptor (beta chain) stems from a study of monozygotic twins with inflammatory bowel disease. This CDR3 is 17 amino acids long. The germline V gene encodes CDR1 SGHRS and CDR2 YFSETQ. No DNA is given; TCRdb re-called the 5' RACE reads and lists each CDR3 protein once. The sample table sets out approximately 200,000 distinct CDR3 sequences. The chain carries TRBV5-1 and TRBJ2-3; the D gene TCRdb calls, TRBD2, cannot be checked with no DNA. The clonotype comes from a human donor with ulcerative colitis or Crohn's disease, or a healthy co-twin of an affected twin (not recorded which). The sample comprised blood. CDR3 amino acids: CASSLGVAGASTDTQYF. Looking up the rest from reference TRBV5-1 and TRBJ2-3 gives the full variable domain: KAGVTQTPRYLIKTRGQQVTLSCSPISGHRSVSWYQQTPGQGLQFLFEYFSETQRNKGNFPGRFSGRQFSNSRSEMNVSTLELGDSALYLCASSLGVAGASTDTQYFGPGTRLTVL.